The next 15 T cell receptor beta chains were all read from a single sample in a study of cytomegalovirus exposure and HLA in healthy donors. Clones were read by immunoSEQ multiplex PCR, and TCRdb kept only the in-frame ones, dropping some. The table includes over 80,000 clones, around 85% detected once. Material for sequencing was PBMCs. The receptors originated from a young man in good health and CMV-seropositive.

This chain joins TRBV6-1 and TRBJ2-1; D not certain. V was pared by 5 bases and J by 4 bases, with 12 bases between. CDR3 size: 14 residues. Germline CDR1 and CDR2: MNHNS and SASEGT. CDR3 in DNA: TGTGCCAGCAGTTATTATGCAGATTACAATGAGCAGTTCTTC. Residues: CASSYYADYNEQFF.

The rearrangement uses TRBV5-1 and TRBJ2-5; D might be TRBD1 (6 bases). The germline V gene has CDR1 SGHRS and CDR2 YFSETQ. The V end lost 2 bases, the J end lost 5 bases, and 22 bases lay between the germline ends. This CDR3 region has 17 residues. The CDR3 sequence is CASSFELYRASGETQYF. The DNA for the CDR3 is TGCGCCAGCAGCTTCGAACTATACAGGGCTTCCGGGGAGACCCAGTACTTC.

This rearrangement joins TRBV4-2 to TRBJ1-4, with 7 bases matching TRBD1. J gave up 8 bases and V 4 bases, and 13 bases lay outside the gene matches. Germline values: CDR1 LGHNA, CDR2 YNFKEQ. This CDR3 spans 16 amino acids. In DNA form, the CDR3 reads TGTGCCAGCAGCCTAACTCAGGGGGGTTTTTGGGAAAAACTGTTTTTT. The encoded protein is CASSLTQGGFWEKLFF.

This chain uses TRBV10-1 with TRBJ1-2, with 8 nucleotides matching TRBD1. J lost 8 bases, V lost 5 bases, and 7 bases had no gene match. This CDR3 is 13 amino acids long. From germline, CDR1 is WNHNN and CDR2 SYGVQD (reference sequence). CDR3 DNA: TGCGCCAGCAGTTCGGACAGGGAGGGCGGCTACACCTTC. Translated, it gives CASSSDREGGYTF.

The V call is TRBV6-5, the J call TRBJ1-5, with D perhaps matching TRBD1 (6 bases). Trimming removed 2 bases from V and 7 bases from J, with 9 bases in between. Germline CDR1 is MNHEY and CDR2 is SVGAGI. The CDR3 runs to 13 residues. CDR3 amino acids: CASSYGGAQPQHF. For the CDR3, the DNA is TGTGCCAGCAGTTACGGGGGCGCCCAGCCCCAGCATTTT.

The chain is built from TRBV7-9 and TRBJ2-5; D is possibly TRBD2 (7 bases). Germline-derived CDR1 and CDR2 are SEHNR and FQNEAQ (reference sequence). This CDR3 has 15 residues. Trimming stripped 3 bases from V and 5 bases from J, with 16 bases between. CDR3 DNA: TGTGCCAGCAGCTTCCCCGAGGGGGAGGGGGAGACCCAGTACTTC. The encoded protein is CASSFPEGEGETQYF.

This clone was detected only once. The J gene is TRBJ2-2, the V gene TRBV11-2, with a tentative D call TRBD2 (6 bases). With 5 bases removed from V and 3 bases from J, the gap between germline ends came to 10 bases. CDR1 is SGHAT, CDR2 FQNNGV, per germline. The CDR3 is 14 residues long. The CDR3 spells CASSREWDTGELFF. CDR3 DNA sequence: TGTGCCAGCAGCCGGGAGTGGGACACCGGGGAGCTGTTTTTT.

About this clone: The sample carries other DNA sequences with the same CDR3. For the CDR3, the DNA is TGTGCCACCAGCAGAGAGGGGGGAGCTGAAGCTTTCTTT. Amino acid sequence: CATSREGGAEAFF. The rearrangement uses TRBV15 and TRBJ1-1; possible D gene TRBD1, 5 bases. V shed 0 bases and J shed 6 bases, with 8 bases lying between them. The V gene's germline CDR1 is LNHNV and CDR2 YYDKDF (reference sequence). There are 13 residues in the CDR3.

The chain links TRBV7-2 to TRBJ2-7, with a tentative D call TRBD2 (5 bases). The CDR3 is 13 amino acids. Germline CDR1 reads SGHTA; CDR2 reads FQGNSA. Trimming took off 4 bases at V and 4 bases at J, with 11 bases between the two ends. This CDR3 is CASSSPGSYEQYF. The CDR3 region has the DNA TGTGCCAGCAGCTCCCCTGGGAGTTACGAGCAGTACTTC.

The count of this clone is one. This chain connects TRBV4-1 to TRBJ2-1; 10 nucleotides match TRBD2. The V segment lost 0 bases and the J segment 4 bases; nucleotides outside the gene matches: 6. This CDR3 has 17 amino acids. Germline loops: CDR1 MGHRA, CDR2 YSYEKL. The CDR3 is CASSQEFLAGEYNEQFF. In DNA, the CDR3 is TGCGCCAGCAGCCAAGAATTCCTAGCGGGAGAATACAATGAGCAGTTCTTC.

The CDR3 DNA reads TGTGCCAGCAGCCAAGAAGACAGGGGGTATAATCAGCCCCAGCATTTT. Protein product: CASSQEDRGYNQPQHF. This chain uses TRBV4-2 with TRBJ1-5; 9 bases are shared with TRBD1. The CDR3 runs 16 residues. Germline V CDR1 and CDR2: LGHNA, YNFKEQ. With 0 bases clipped from V and 4 bases from J, the junction kept 4 bases outside the gene matches.

The genes are TRBV7-9 and TRBJ1-2; D not certain. CDR3 length: 15 amino acids. Between the trimmed V and J ends, which lost 3 bases and 4 bases, there was a span of 15 bases. Per the germline V gene, CDR1 is SEHNR and CDR2 is FQNEAQ (reference sequence). This CDR3 is CASSFLESGVYGYTF. The CDR3 DNA reads TGTGCCAGCAGCTTCTTAGAGTCGGGAGTCTATGGCTACACCTTC.

The genes are TRBV7-9 and TRBJ2-3; a weak D match, TRBD2 (6 bases). Trimming removed 3 bases from V and 6 bases from J, with 19 bases in between. Germline-derived CDR1 and CDR2 are SEHNR and FQNEAQ (reference sequence). The CDR3 sequence is 16 residues long. The CDR3 sequence is CASSFGTPTHVDTQYF. CDR3 coding DNA: TGTGCCAGCAGCTTTGGGACTCCCACCCACGTGGATACGCAGTATTTT.

The rearrangement links TRBV4-2 to TRBJ1-5; TRBD1 matches at 9 bases. CDR3 length: 15 amino acids. The germline gives CDR1 LGHNA, CDR2 YNFKEQ. V gave up 0 bases and J gave up 7 bases; unmatched junction bases: 4. CDR3 region: CASSQEDRGGQPQHF. DNA for the CDR3: TGTGCCAGCAGCCAAGAGGACAGGGGCGGACAGCCCCAGCATTTT.

This sequence joins TRBV28 and TRBJ1-2, with D tentatively TRBD1 (5 bases). The CDR3 runs 13 residues. From germline, CDR1 is MDHEN and CDR2 SYDVKM. Trimming left V 6 bases short and J 2 bases short, with 10 bases between. In nucleotides, the CDR3 is TGTGCCAGCAGGGTGGGGGGAAACTATGGCTACACCTTC. Translating it yields CASRVGGNYGYTF.